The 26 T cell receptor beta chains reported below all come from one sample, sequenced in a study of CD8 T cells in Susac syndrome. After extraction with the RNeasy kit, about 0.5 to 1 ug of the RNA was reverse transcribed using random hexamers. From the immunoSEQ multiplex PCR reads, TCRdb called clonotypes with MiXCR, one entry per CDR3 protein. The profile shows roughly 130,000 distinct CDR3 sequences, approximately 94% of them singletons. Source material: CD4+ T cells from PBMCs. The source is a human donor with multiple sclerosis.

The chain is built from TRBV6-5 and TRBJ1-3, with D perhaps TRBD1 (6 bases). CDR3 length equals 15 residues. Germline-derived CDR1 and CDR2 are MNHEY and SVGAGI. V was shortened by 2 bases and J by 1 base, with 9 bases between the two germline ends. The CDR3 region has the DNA TGTGCCAGCAGTTACCTACAGGGATCTGGAAACACCATATATTTT. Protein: CASSYLQGSGNTIYF.

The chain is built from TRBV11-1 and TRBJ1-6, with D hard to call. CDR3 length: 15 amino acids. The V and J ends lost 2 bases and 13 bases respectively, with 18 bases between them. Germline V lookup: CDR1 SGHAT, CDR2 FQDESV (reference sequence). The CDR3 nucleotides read TGTGCCAGCAGCTTATCTCTCCCGGGAGCATCGCCCCTCCACTTT. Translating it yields CASSLSLPGASPLHF. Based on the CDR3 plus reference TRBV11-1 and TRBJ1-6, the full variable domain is EAEVAQSPRYKITEKSQAVAFWCDPISGHATLYWYRQILGQGPELLVQFQDESVVDDSQLPKDRFSAERLKGVDSTLKIQPAELGDSAMYLCASSLSLPGASPLHFGNGTRLTVT.

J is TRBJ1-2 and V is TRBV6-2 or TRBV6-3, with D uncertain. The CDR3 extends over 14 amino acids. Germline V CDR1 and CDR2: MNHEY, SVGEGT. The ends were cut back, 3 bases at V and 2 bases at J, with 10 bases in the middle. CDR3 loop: CASSYRSANYGYTF. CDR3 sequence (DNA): TGTGCCAGCAGTTATCGCTCCGCCAACTATGGCTACACCTTC.

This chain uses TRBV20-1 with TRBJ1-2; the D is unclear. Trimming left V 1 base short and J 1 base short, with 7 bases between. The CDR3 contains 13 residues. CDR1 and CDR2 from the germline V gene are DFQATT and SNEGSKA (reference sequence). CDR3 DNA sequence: TGCAGTGCTAGAGGAAAAAGTAACTATGGCTACACCTTC. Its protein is CSARGKSNYGYTF.

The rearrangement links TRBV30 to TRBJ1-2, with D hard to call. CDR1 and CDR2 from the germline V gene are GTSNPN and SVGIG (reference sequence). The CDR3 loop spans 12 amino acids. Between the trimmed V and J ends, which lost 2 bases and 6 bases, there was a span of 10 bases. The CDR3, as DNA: TGTGCCTGGAGTCCCCAGCTGCATGGCTACACCTTC. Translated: CAWSPQLHGYTF.

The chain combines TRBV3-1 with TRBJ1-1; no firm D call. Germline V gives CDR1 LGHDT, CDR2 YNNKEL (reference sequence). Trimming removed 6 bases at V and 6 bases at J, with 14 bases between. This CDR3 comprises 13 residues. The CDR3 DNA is TGTGCCAGCAGGCCCGTGGGGAGCGCTGAAGCTTTCTTT. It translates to CASRPVGSAEAFF. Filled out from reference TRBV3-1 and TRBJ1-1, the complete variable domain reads DTAVSQTPKYLVTQMGNDKSIKCEQNLGHDTMYWYKQDSKKFLKIMFSYNNKELIINETVPNRFSPKSPDKAHLNLHINSLELGDSAVYFCASRPVGSAEAFFGQGTRLTVV.

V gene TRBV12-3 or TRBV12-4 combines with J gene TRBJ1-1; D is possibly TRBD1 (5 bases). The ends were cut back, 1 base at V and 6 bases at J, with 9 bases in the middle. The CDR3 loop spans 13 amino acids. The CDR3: CASSLGDLSEAFF. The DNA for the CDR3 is TGTGCCAGCAGTTTAGGGGACCTATCTGAAGCTTTCTTT.

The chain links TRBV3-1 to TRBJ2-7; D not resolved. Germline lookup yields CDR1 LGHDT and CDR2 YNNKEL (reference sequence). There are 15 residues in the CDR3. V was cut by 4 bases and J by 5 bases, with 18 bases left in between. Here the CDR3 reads CASSPSARPFDEQYF. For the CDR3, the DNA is TGTGCCAGCAGCCCATCCGCGCGTCCCTTTGACGAGCAGTACTTC.

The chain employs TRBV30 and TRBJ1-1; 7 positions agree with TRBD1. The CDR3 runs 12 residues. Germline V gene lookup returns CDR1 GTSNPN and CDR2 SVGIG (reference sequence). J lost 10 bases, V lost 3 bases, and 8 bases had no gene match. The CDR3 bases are TGTGCCTGGAGGCTCGCCCGGGACAGAGCTTTCTTT. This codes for CAWRLARDRAFF.

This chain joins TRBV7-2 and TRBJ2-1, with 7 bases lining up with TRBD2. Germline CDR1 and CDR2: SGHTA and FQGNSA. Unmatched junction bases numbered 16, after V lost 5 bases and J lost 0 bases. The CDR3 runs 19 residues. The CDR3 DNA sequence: TGTGCCAGCAGCCCCTATGGGGGGAGGGGATTTAGCTCCTACAATGAGCAGTTCTTC. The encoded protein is CASSPYGGRGFSSYNEQFF.

CDR3 amino acids: CASSFTSSNTGELFF. As DNA, the CDR3 is TGTGCCAGCAGCTTTACTAGTTCTAACACCGGGGAGCTGTTTTTT. This sequence joins TRBV7-2 and TRBJ2-2; possible D gene TRBD2, 5 bases. Germline V lookup: CDR1 SGHTA, CDR2 FQGNSA. The CDR3 sequence is 15 residues long. V lost 3 bases, J lost 2 bases, and 10 bases lay in between.

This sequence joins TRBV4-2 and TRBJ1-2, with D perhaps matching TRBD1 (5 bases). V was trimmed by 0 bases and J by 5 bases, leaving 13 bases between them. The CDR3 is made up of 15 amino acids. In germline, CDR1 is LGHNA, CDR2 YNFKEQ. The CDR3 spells CASSQESTAGYGYTF. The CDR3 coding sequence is TGTGCCAGCAGCCAAGAATCCACGGCAGGGTATGGCTACACCTTC.

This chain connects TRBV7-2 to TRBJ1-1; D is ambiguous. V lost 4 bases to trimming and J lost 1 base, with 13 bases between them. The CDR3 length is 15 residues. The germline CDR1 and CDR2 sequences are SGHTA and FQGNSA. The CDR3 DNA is TGTGCCAGCAGCTACCTGTCACAGAGGAACACTGAAGCTTTCTTT. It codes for CASSYLSQRNTEAFF.

The CDR3 spells CASGPRLGANEQFF. DNA of the CDR3: TGTGCTAGTGGTCCCCGGTTGGGGGCTAATGAGCAGTTCTTC. The chain links TRBV12-5 to TRBJ2-1; D is possibly TRBD1 (6 bases). Trimming cost V 5 bases and J 7 bases, with 15 bases left between them. Per germline, CDR1 LGHNT and CDR2 FRNRAP. The CDR3 has 14 residues.

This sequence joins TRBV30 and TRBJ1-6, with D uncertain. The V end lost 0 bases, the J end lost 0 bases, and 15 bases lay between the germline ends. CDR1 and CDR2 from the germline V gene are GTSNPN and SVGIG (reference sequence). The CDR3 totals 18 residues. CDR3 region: CAWSVSRTVGSYNSPLHF. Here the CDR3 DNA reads TGTGCCTGGAGTGTATCAAGGACTGTCGGCTCCTATAATTCACCCCTCCACTTT.

CDR3: CASSPGGRSYNEQFF. The CDR3 DNA reads as TGTGCCAGCAGTCCAGGAGGGAGATCCTACAATGAGCAGTTCTTC. V is TRBV2 and J is TRBJ2-1; TRBD2 is a possible D gene (6 bases). This CDR3 is built from 15 residues. In germline, CDR1 is SNHLY, CDR2 FYNNEI. Trimming removed 5 bases from V and 1 base from J, with 12 bases in between.

CDR3 nucleotides: TGTGCCAGTACCACCTACAGCCCAGGGGGCGTTGGCTACACCTTC. Protein sequence: CASTTYSPGGVGYTF. The chain carries TRBV19 and TRBJ1-2, with 8 bases lining up with TRBD1. V lost 7 bases, J lost 7 bases, and 14 bases stayed unmatched. This CDR3 contains 15 residues. In germline, CDR1 is LNHDA, CDR2 SQIVND (reference sequence).

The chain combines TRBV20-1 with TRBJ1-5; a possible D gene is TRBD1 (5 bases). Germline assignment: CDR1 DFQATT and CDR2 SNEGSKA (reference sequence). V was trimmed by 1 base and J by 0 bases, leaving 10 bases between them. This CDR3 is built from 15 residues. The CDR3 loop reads CSARVGGDSNQPQHF. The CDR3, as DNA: TGCAGTGCTAGAGTGGGAGGGGATAGCAATCAGCCCCAGCATTTT.

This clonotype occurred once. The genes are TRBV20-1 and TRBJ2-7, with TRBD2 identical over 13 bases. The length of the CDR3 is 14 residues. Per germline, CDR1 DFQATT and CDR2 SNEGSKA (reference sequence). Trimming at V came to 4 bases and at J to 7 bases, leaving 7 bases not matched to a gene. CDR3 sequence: CSATGLAGAGEQYF. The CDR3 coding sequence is TGCAGTGCTACTGGACTAGCGGGAGCGGGAGAGCAGTACTTC.

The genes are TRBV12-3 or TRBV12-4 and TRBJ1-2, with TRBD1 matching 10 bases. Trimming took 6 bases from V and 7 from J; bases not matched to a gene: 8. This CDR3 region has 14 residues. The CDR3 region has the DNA TGTGCCAGCAGCCGTAGCGACAGGGGGCCTGGCTACACCTTC. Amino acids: CASSRSDRGPGYTF.

The CDR3 DNA follows: TGCAGCTCCCTATACAATGAGCAGTTCTTC. This encodes CSSLYNEQFF. This chain joins TRBV29-1 and TRBJ2-1, with no clear D. V was pared by 8 bases and J by 4 bases, with 6 bases between. The CDR3 totals 10 residues. Germline V lookup: CDR1 SQVTM, CDR2 ANQGSEA.

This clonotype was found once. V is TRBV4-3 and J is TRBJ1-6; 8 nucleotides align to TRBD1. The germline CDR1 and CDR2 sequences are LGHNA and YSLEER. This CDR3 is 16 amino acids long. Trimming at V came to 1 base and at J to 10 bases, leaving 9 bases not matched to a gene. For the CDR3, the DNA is TGCGCCAGCAGCCAAGCGACCGACAGGGGCGGGTCACCCCTCCACTTT. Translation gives CASSQATDRGGSPLHF.

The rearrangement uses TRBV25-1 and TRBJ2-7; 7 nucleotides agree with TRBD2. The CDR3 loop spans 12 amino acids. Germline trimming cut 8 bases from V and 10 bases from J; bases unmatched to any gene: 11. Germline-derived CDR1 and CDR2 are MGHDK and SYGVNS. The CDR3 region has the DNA TGTGCCAGCGGTGGGTCTAGCGGAGACCAGTACTTC. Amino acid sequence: CASGGSSGDQYF.

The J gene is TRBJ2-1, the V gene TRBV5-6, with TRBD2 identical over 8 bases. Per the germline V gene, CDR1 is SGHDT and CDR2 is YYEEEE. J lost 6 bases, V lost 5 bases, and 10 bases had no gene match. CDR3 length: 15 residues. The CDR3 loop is CASRSTSGPTNEQFF. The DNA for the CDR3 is TGTGCCAGCAGATCTACTAGCGGCCCCACCAATGAGCAGTTCTTC.

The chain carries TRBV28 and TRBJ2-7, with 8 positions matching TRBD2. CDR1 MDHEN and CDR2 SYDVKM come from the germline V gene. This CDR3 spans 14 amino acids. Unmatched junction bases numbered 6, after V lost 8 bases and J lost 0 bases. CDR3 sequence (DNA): TGTGCCAGCCTTAAGGCGGGGGGCTCCTACGAGCAGTACTTC. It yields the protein CASLKAGGSYEQYF. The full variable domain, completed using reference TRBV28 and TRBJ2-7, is DVKVTQSSRYLVKRTGEKVFLECVQDMDHENMFWYRQDPGLGLRLIYFSYDVKMKEKGDIPEGYSVSREKKERFSLILESASTNQTSMYLCASLKAGGSYEQYFGPGTRLTVT.

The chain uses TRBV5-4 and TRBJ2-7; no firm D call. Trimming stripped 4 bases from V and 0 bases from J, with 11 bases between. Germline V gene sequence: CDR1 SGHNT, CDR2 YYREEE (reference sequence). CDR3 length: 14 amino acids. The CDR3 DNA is TGTGCCAGCAGCCCACCAGGAACCTCCTACGAGCAGTACTTC. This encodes CASSPPGTSYEQYF.